The 5 T cell receptor beta chains below were found in one sample sequenced in a study of T-cell memory formation after mild COVID-19. TCRdb reprocessed the 5' RACE reads via MiXCR and lists one record per CDR3 protein. The table lists fewer than 50,000 distinct CDR3 sequences, around 7.2% of them singletons. Sequenced input: PBMCs or a T cell subset sorted from them (not recorded which). Receptors originate from a man aged 18 to 29 who had mild COVID-19 (a few samples of this study predate the infection). Cell type and time point are not known.

The CDR3 region has the DNA TGCGCCAGCAGCCAAGTTGCAGGGGGTATATCACCCCTCCACTTT. This encodes CASSQVAGGISPLHF. The chain has TRBV4-3 and TRBJ1-6; 7 bases line up with TRBD1. The CDR3 is 15 residues long. Germline CDR1 reads LGHNA; CDR2 reads YSLEER. Germline trimming cut 1 base from V and 10 bases from J; bases unmatched to any gene: 7.

This clonotype was detected many times. CDR3 loop: CSARVQQGVGSPLHF. For the CDR3, the DNA is TGCAGTGCTAGAGTTCAACAGGGTGTTGGTTCACCCCTCCACTTT. This rearrangement joins TRBV20-1 to TRBJ1-6; perhaps TRBD1 as D (6 bases). Trimming took 1 base from V and 9 from J, leaving 16 bases between them. The CDR3 runs to 15 residues. Germline V gene data show CDR1 as DFQATT and CDR2 as SNEGSKA (reference sequence).

This clonotype was counted a few times. The rearrangement links TRBV18 to TRBJ1-6, with D unclear. Trimming removed 5 bases at V and 11 bases at J, with 16 bases between. Germline CDR1 KGHSH, CDR2 LQKENI. The CDR3 has 14 residues. The CDR3 reads CASSSTVYGTPLHF. The CDR3 nucleotides are TGTGCCAGCTCATCGACGGTGTACGGGACACCCCTCCACTTT.

There are a few counts of this clonotype. The V call is TRBV7-2, the J call TRBJ1-4; D uncertain. Germline CDR1 SGHTA, CDR2 FQGNSA. This CDR3 has 15 residues. V was clipped by 1 base and J by 0 bases, with 6 bases between them. DNA for the CDR3: TGTGCCAGCAGCTTAGAAGTGGCAACTAATGAAAAACTGTTTTTT. Residues: CASSLEVATNEKLFF. Together with reference TRBV7-2 and TRBJ1-4, the CDR3 gives the full variable domain: GAGVSQSPSNKVTEKGKDVELRCDPISGHTALYWYRQSLGQGLEFLIYFQGNSAPDKSGLPSDRFSAERTGGSVSTLTIQRTQQEDSAVYLCASSLEVATNEKLFFGSGTQLSVL.

This clonotype was detected many times. This chain connects TRBV12-3 or TRBV12-4 to TRBJ2-2, with D tentatively TRBD1 (6 bases). The CDR3 contains 14 residues. Trimming took off 3 bases at V and 7 bases at J, with 12 bases between the two ends. This CDR3 is CASSLNRAVGELFF. The CDR3 nucleotides are TGTGCCAGCAGTTTGAACAGGGCCGTCGGGGAGCTGTTTTTT.